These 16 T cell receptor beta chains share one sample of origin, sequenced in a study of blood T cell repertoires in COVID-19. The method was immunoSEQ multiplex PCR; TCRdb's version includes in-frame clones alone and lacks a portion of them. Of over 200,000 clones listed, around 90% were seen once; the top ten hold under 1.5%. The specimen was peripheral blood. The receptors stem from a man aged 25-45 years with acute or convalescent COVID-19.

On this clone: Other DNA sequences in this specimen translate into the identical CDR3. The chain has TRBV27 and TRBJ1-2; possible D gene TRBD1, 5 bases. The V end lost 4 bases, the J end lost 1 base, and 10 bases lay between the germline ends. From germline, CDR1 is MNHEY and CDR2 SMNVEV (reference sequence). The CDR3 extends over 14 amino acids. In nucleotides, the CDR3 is TGTGCCAGCAGTTCCCGTCAGGGTAACTATGGCTACACCTTC. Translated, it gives CASSSRQGNYGYTF.

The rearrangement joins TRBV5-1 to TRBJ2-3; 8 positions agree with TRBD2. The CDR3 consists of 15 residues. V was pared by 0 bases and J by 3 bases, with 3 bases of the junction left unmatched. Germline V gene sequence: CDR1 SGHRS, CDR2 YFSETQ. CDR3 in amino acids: CASSLGGLGTDTQYF. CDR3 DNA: TGCGCCAGCAGCTTGGGGGGACTAGGGACAGATACGCAGTATTTT.

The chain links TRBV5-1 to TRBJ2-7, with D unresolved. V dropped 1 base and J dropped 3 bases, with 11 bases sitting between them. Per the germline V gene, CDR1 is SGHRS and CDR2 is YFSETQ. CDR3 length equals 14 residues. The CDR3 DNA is TGCGCCAGCAGCTTGATCGGTTTTGACTACGAGCAGTACTTC. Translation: CASSLIGFDYEQYF.

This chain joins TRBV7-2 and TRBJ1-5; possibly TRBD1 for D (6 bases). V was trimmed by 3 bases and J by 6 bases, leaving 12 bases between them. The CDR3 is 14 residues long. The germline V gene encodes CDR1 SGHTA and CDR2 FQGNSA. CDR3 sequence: CASSLGGAPQPQHF. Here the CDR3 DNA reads TGTGCCAGCAGCTTGGGGGGGGCCCCTCAGCCCCAGCATTTT. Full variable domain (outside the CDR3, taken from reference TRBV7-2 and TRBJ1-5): GAGVSQSPSNKVTEKGKDVELRCDPISGHTALYWYRQSLGQGLEFLIYFQGNSAPDKSGLPSDRFSAERTGGSVSTLTIQRTQQEDSAVYLCASSLGGAPQPQHFGDGTRLSIL.

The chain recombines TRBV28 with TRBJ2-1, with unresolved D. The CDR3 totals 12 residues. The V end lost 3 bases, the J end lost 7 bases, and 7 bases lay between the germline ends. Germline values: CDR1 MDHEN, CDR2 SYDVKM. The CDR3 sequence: CASSFPANEQFF. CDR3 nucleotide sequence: TGTGCCAGCAGTTTCCCAGCGAATGAGCAGTTCTTC.

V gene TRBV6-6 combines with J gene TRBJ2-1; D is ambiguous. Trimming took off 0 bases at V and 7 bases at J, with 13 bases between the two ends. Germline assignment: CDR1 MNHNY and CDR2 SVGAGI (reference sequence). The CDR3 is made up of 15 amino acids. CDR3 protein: CASSYSTMFWNEQFF. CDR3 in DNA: TGTGCCAGCAGTTACTCAACTATGTTTTGGAATGAGCAGTTCTTC.

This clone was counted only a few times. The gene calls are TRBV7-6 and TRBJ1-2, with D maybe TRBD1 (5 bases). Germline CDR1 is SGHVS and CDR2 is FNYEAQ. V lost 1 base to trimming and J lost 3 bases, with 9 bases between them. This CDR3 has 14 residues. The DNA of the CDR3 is TGTGCCAGCAGCTTAGGGGGCAGGGACTATGGCTACACCTTC. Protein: CASSLGGRDYGYTF.

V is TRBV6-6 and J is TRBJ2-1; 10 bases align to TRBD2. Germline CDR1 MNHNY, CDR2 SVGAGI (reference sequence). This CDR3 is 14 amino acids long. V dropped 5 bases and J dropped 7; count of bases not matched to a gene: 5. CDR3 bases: TGTGCCAGCAGTCTAGCGGGGGTAGTTAATGAGCAGTTCTTC. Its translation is CASSLAGVVNEQFF.

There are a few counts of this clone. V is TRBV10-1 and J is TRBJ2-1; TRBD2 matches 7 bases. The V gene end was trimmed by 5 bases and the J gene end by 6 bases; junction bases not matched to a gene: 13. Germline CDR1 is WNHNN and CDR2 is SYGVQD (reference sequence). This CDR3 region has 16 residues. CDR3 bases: TGCGCCAGCAGTCGACCTCCGGGACTAAACCTCAATGAGCAGTTCTTC. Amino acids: CASSRPPGLNLNEQFF.

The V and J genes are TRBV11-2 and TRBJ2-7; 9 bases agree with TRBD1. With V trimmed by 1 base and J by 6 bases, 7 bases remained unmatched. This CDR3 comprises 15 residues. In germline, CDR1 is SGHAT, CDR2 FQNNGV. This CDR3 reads CASSLAGDRAREQYF. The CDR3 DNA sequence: TGTGCCAGCAGCTTAGCTGGGGACAGGGCTCGCGAGCAGTACTTC. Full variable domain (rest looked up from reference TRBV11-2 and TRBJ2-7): EAGVAQSPRYKIIEKRQSVAFWCNPISGHATLYWYQQILGQGPKLLIQFQNNGVVDDSQLPKDRFSAERLKGVDSTLKIQPAKLEDSAVYLCASSLAGDRAREQYFGPGTRLTVT.

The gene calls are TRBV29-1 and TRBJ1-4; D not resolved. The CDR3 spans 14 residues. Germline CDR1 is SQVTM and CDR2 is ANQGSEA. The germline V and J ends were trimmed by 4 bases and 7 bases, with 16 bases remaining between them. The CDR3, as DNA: TGCAGCGTTGCTTGGAGTCGGGTGGGTGAAAAACTGTTTTTT. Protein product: CSVAWSRVGEKLFF. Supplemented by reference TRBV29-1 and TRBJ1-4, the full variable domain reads SAVISQKPSRDICQRGTSLTIQCQVDSQVTMMFWYRQQPGQSLTLIATANQGSEATYESGFVIDKFPISRPNLTFSTLTVSNMSPEDSSIYLCSVAWSRVGEKLFFGSGTQLSVL.

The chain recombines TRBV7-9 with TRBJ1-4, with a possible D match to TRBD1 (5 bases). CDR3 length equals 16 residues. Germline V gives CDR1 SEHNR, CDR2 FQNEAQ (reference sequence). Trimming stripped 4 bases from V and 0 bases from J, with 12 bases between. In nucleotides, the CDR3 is TGTGCCAGCAGCTCCGGGGGACGCGCAACTAATGAAAAACTGTTTTTT. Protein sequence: CASSSGGRATNEKLFF.

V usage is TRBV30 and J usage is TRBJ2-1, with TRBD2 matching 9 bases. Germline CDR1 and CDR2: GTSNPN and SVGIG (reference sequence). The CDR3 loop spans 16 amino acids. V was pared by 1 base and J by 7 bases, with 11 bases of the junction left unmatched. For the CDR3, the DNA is TGTGCCTGGAGTGCCCGGATAGCGGGAGATGGGAATGAGCAGTTCTTC. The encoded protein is CAWSARIAGDGNEQFF.

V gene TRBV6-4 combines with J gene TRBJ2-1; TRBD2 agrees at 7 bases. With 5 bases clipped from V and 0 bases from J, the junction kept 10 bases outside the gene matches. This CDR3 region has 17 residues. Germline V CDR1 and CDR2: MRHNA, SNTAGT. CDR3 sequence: CASSNEVGTISYNEQFF. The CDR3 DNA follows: TGTGCCAGCAGTAACGAAGTCGGGACTATCTCCTACAATGAGCAGTTCTTC.

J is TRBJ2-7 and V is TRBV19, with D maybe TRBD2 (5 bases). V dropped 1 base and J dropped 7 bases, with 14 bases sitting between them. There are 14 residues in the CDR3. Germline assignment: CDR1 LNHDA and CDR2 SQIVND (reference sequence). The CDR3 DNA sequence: TGTGCCAGTAGTATAGGCGGCAGGAGGTCGGAGCAGTACTTC. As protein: CASSIGGRRSEQYF.

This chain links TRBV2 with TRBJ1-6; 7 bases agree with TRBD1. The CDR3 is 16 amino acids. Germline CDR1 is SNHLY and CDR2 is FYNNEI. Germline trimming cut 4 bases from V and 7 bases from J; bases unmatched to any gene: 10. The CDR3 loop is CASSGNRGARNSPLHF. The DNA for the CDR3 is TGTGCCAGCAGTGGGAACAGGGGAGCTCGGAATTCACCCCTCCACTTT. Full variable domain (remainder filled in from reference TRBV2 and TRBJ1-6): EPEVTQTPSHQVTQMGQEVILRCVPISNHLYFYWYRQILGQKVEFLVSFYNNEISEKSEIFDDQFSVERPDGSNFTLKIRSTKLEDSAMYFCASSGNRGARNSPLHFGNGTRLTVT.